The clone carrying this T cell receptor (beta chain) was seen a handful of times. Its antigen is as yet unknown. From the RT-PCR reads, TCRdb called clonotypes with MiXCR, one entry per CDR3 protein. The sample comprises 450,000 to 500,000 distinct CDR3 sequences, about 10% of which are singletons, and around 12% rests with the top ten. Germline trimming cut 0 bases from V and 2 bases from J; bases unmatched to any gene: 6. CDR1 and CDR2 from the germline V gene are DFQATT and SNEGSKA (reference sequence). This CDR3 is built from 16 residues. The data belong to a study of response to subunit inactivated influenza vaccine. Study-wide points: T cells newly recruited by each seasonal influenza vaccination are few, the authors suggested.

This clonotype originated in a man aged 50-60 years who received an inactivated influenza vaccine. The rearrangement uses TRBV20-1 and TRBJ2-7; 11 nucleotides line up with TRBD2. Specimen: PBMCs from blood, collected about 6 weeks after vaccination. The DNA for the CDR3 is TGCAGTGCTAGAGAGATGGGACTAGCGGAGACCTACGAGCAGTACTTC. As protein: CSAREMGLAETYEQYF.